This is a list of T cell receptor beta chains from one sample in a study of blood T cell repertoires in COVID-19. Data came from immunoSEQ multiplex PCR; TCRdb stores just in-frame clones and leaves some out. The sample holds about 210,000 clones, roughly 94% seen once. Sequenced sample: peripheral blood. The receptor source for this set is a man aged 30 to 45 with acute or convalescent COVID-19. Both conserved end residues are part of each CDR3. A D gene is named only where the DNA matches it firmly. Clone size, where shown, is once, few, many, or a class for clones that have expanded.

d_gene,abundance,len,j_gene,v_gene,CDR3nt,CDR3aa
-,-,16,TRBJ2-7,TRBV20-1,TGCAGTGCTAGTTTGCCCCTGGGAGCGACATACTACGAGCAGTACTTC,CSASLPLGATYYEQYF
-,-,16,TRBJ2-2,TRBV6-1,TGTGCCAGCAGTGAAGCAGCGGCCGCGAACACCGGGGAGCTGTTTTTT,CASSEAAAANTGELFF
-,-,12,TRBJ1-5,TRBV12-3/TRBV12-4,TGTGCCAGCAGTTCCAGGGGTCAGCCCCAGCATTTT,CASSSRGQPQHF
-,-,15,TRBJ2-1,TRBV28,TGTGCCAGCAGTCCCGACTTGAGCTCCTACAATGAGCAGTTCTTC,CASSPDLSSYNEQFF
-,-,13,TRBJ2-3,TRBV9,TGTGCCAGTGGGAGCGGGCTAACAGATACGCAGTATTTT,CASGSGLTDTQYF
TRBD2,-,16,TRBJ2-1,TRBV5-1,TGCGCCAGCAGCTTGGCCGGGGTGACTAGCGGCAATGAGCAGTTCTTC,CASSLAGVTSGNEQFF
TRBD2,-,13,TRBJ2-3,TRBV30,TGTGCCTGGAGTGCGGGACTAGTAGATACGCAGTATTTT,CAWSAGLVDTQYF
TRBD1,-,14,TRBJ2-2,TRBV30,TGTGCCTGTTTCGGACAGGGAGATACCGGGGAGCTGTTTTTT,CACFGQGDTGELFF
-,-,15,TRBJ2-1,TRBV28,TGTGCCAGCAGTTTAGTTGGGCCAGCCCACGATGAGCAGTTCTTC,CASSLVGPAHDEQFF
TRBD1,-,15,TRBJ1-4,TRBV6-5,TGTGCCAGCCGAAACAGGGGGCGCATGGGTGAAAAACTGTTTTTT,CASRNRGRMGEKLFF
-,-,13,TRBJ2-3,TRBV30,TGTGCCGGCCAGGTAGCGGGCACAGATACGCAGTATTTT,CAGQVAGTDTQYF
-,-,13,TRBJ2-5,TRBV12-3/TRBV12-4,TGTGCCAGCAGTTTACGGGAGCAAGAGACCCAGTACTTC,CASSLREQETQYF
-,-,13,TRBJ2-2,TRBV2,TGTGCCAGCAATACGGGGGTTACCGGGGAGCTGTTTTTT,CASNTGVTGELFF
-,-,15,TRBJ1-1,TRBV6-6,TGTGCCAGCAGTTCTACTCCCACCGGGGGCACTGAAGCTTTCTTT,CASSSTPTGGTEAFF
TRBD2,-,15,TRBJ2-1,TRBV10-3,TGTGCCATCAGTGAGAGGCTAGCGGGGGTCAATGAGCAGTTCTTC,CAISERLAGVNEQFF
-,-,13,TRBJ1-6,TRBV12-3/TRBV12-4,TGTGCCAGCACGACAGAGACTAATTCACCCCTCCACTTT,CASTTETNSPLHF
-,-,14,TRBJ1-5,TRBV9,TGTGCCAGCAGCGCAGGGAGGGAAAGTCAGCCCCAGCATTTT,CASSAGRESQPQHF
TRBD1,-,14,TRBJ2-7,TRBV15,TGTGCCACCAGCACCCGAATGACAGGGGCCGAGCAGTACTTC,CATSTRMTGAEQYF
TRBD1,-,15,TRBJ1-5,TRBV28,TGTGCCAGCTTTTCTGCTGGGACAGGGGACCAGCCCCAGCATTTT,CASFSAGTGDQPQHF
TRBD2,-,17,TRBJ2-7,TRBV3-1/TRBV3-2,TGTGCCAGCAGCCTGAAACTCCCTAGCGGTCGGTCCTACGAGCAGTACTTC,CASSLKLPSGRSYEQYF
TRBD1,-,13,TRBJ2-5,TRBV3-1/TRBV3-2,TGTGCCAGCAGCCCGGACAGGGAAGAGACCCAGTACTTC,CASSPDREETQYF
-,-,13,TRBJ1-6,TRBV21-1,TGTGCCCACCCCGGGGGTGGGTATTCACCCCTCCACTTT,CAHPGGGYSPLHF
TRBD1,-,14,TRBJ1-6,TRBV13,TGTGCCAGCAGCTTTGGGACAGGGGGTCCACCCCTCCACTTT,CASSFGTGGPPLHF
TRBD1,-,15,TRBJ2-7,TRBV7-3,TGTGCCAGCAGTCAAACCCGGACAGGGGCGGGGGAGCAGTACTTC,CASSQTRTGAGEQYF
-,-,11,TRBJ2-7,TRBV2,TGTGCCAGCGAGGGAGAATACGAGCAGTACTTC,CASEGEYEQYF
-,-,13,TRBJ2-1,TRBV7-3,TGTGCCAGCAGCTTATACGGAGGGAGTGAGCAGTTCTTC,CASSLYGGSEQFF
-,-,14,TRBJ1-3,TRBV6-5,TGTGCCACAAAAGGAGCTGACTCTGGAAACACCATATATTTT,CATKGADSGNTIYF
-,few,15,TRBJ1-1,TRBV18,TGTGCCAGCTCTCTGGAGGGAGGGGCGGGAACTGAAGCTTTCTTT,CASSLEGGAGTEAFF
TRBD1,-,15,TRBJ1-1,TRBV7-9,TGTGCCAGCAGCAAGCCCCAGGGGGAGAACACTGAAGCTTTCTTT,CASSKPQGENTEAFF
TRBD1,-,13,TRBJ2-5,TRBV5-1,TGCGCCAGCAGCTTCAGGGGGCAGGAGACCCAGTACTTC,CASSFRGQETQYF
-,-,13,TRBJ2-3,TRBV7-3,TGTGCCAGCAGCTTACGGCCAGGGGATACGCAGTATTTT,CASSLRPGDTQYF
-,-,14,TRBJ2-7,TRBV6-1,TGTGCCAGCAGCAGGGAACTCTCTTCATACGAGCAGTACTTC,CASSRELSSYEQYF
-,-,16,TRBJ2-1,TRBV6-6,TGTGCCAGCAACCAGCAGAGGGGGAGTTCCTACAATGAGCAGTTCTTC,CASNQQRGSSYNEQFF
-,-,14,TRBJ1-5,TRBV19,TGTGCCAGTAGCACAGACCTGGTCCCTCAGCCCCAGCATTTT,CASSTDLVPQPQHF
-,-,16,TRBJ2-2,TRBV3-1/TRBV3-2,TGTGCCAGCAGCCAAAGAGACAGTGAGGCCACCGGGGAGCTGTTTTTT,CASSQRDSEATGELFF
-,few,13,TRBJ1-1,TRBV18,TGTGCCAGCTCACGGGACTTGAACACTGAAGCTTTCTTT,CASSRDLNTEAFF
-,-,15,TRBJ1-1,TRBV19,TGTGCCAGTAGTATTGGAGGGCTGGGGAACACTGAAGCTTTCTTT,CASSIGGLGNTEAFF
TRBD1,-,14,TRBJ2-7,TRBV3-1/TRBV3-2,TGTGCCAGCAGCCGGACAGGAAATACCTACGAGCAGTACTTC,CASSRTGNTYEQYF
-,-,19,TRBJ2-3,TRBV7-2,TGTGCCAGCAAGGGGATGAAGGTACTATCAATTACAGGCACAGATACGCAGTATTTT,CASKGMKVLSITGTDTQYF
-,-,15,TRBJ1-1,TRBV28,TGTGCCAGCACCAAGGCGTGGGGGGGAAGAACTGAAGCTTTCTTT,CASTKAWGGRTEAFF
TRBD1,-,16,TRBJ2-2,TRBV7-3,TGTGCCAGCAGCTGGACAGGGGGCGCGGTAGGCGGGGAGCTGTTTTTT,CASSWTGGAVGGELFF
-,-,14,TRBJ1-6,TRBV11-2,TGTGCCAGCAGCTTAGTCCAGGGAAATTCACCCCTCCACTTT,CASSLVQGNSPLHF
-,-,16,TRBJ1-3,TRBV18,TGTGCCAGCTCACCAATCGACAGCCCTAAACCAAACACCATATATTTT,CASSPIDSPKPNTIYF
TRBD2,-,14,TRBJ2-3,TRBV29-1,TGCAGCGTTATTAGCGGGGGGACGGCAGATACGCAGTATTTT,CSVISGGTADTQYF
-,-,14,TRBJ1-5,TRBV9,TGTGCCAGCAGCGTAGACAGATCCGATCAGCCCCAGCATTTT,CASSVDRSDQPQHF
-,-,13,TRBJ2-7,TRBV28,TGTGCCAGCAGGCTCTTGGTTAACACCGAGCAGTACTTC,CASRLLVNTEQYF
-,-,13,TRBJ1-2,TRBV28,TGTGCCAGCAGTTTAGGCCAGGGCTATGGCTACACCTTC,CASSLGQGYGYTF